The clone carrying this T cell receptor beta chain was seen at least ten times. Its antigen is unidentified. The data stem from a study of T-cell reconstitution after alpha-beta-depleted transplantation in children. Unique molecular identifiers tagged the TCRbeta library. Via MiXCR, TCRdb re-called the PCR reads, giving one row per CDR3 protein. Seen here are about 160,000 distinct CDR3 sequences, around 10% observed once, and the top ten hold about 12%. Points from the study as a whole: By one year post-transplant, T-cell counts and diversity largely arose from T cells that were newly produced.

Deletions cut 5 bases from V and 6 bases from J, with 19 bases between. This CDR3 is built from 15 residues. Germline V lookup: CDR1 SGHKS, CDR2 YYEKEE (reference sequence). This clonotype was sampled from a boy aged 2 to 10 with acute myeloid leukemia, due to receive a stem cell transplant. Sequencing used PBMCs, obtained before TCRalphabeta/CD19-depleted stem cell transplant. The chain is built from TRBV5-5 and TRBJ2-3; D assignment may be TRBD1 or TRBD2 (5 bases each). CDR3 sequence reads: CASRGVASHTDTQYF. The DNA of the CDR3 is TGTGCCAGCAGGGGGGTAGCGTCTCACACGGATACGCAGTATTTT.